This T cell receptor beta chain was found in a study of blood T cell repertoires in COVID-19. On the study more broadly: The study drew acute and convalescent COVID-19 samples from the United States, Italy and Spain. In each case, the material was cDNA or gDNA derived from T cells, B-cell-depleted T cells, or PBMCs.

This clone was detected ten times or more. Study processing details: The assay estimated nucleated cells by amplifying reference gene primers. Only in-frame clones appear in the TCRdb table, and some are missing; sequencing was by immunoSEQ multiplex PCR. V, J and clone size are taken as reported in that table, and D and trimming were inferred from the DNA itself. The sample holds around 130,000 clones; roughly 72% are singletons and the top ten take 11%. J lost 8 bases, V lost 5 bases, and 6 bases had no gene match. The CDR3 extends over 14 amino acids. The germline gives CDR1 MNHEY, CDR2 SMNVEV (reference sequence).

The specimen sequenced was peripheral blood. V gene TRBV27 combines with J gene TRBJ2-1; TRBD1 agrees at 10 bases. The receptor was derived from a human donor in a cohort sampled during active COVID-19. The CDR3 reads CASSDRGPVDEQFF. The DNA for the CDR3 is TGTGCCAGCAGTGACAGGGGGCCGGTTGATGAGCAGTTCTTC.